The entry that follows covers one T cell receptor (beta chain) sequence. This entry comes from a study of control samples from healthy donors and cancer patients. Profiling relied on immunoSEQ multiplex PCR, and the TCRdb table lists in-frame clones only, not all of them. The sample has about 94,000 clones, approximately 90% seen once. Sequenced: blood. The TCR originated in a woman between 18 and 29 years old in good health.

The CDR3 nucleotides are TGTGCCATCCCATCTATAGCGGGGGGATCCGGGGAGCTGTTTTTT. Translated: CAIPSIAGGSGELFF. This chain uses TRBV6-5 with TRBJ2-2; 10 bases fit TRBD2. The CDR3 has 15 residues. Per germline, CDR1 MNHEY and CDR2 SVGAGI. J was trimmed by 6 bases and V by 10 bases; bases with no gene match: 11.